The rows below give T cell receptor beta chains drawn from one sample of a study of T cell responses to AZD1222 COVID-19 vaccine. Method: immunoSEQ multiplex PCR; TCRdb's copy keeps in-frame clones and lacks some. In the table there are 55,000 to 90,000 clones, around four fifths of which are singletons. Material: peripheral blood, obtained on day 0 of AZD1222 vaccination. The receptors shown here come from an adult in good health. CDR3s include the opening cysteine and the closing phenylalanine or tryptophan. Each record gives: V gene, clone size, D gene, J gene, CDR3 length, CDR3 DNA, CDR3 protein. A D gene is named only where the DNA matches it firmly. Size tells how often a clone was seen (once, few, many) or the class of an expanded clone, and some rows leave it out.

TRBV10-3	-	TRBD1	TRBJ2-6	18	TGTGCCATCAGTGAGGGAACAGGGGGCGCCTCTGGGGCCAACGTCCTGACTTTC	CAISEGTGGASGANVLTF
TRBV4-2	-	TRBD2	TRBJ2-1	16	TGTGCCAGCAGCCAGACTAGCGGGGGTGTATACAATGAGCAGTTCTTC	CASSQTSGGVYNEQFF
TRBV28	-	-	TRBJ1-6	15	TGTGCCAGCAGCTCAACTACAGGGAGTAGATCACCCCTCCACTTT	CASSSTTGSRSPLHF
TRBV6-6	-	TRBD1	TRBJ2-5	15	TGTGCCAGCAGTAGAGACGGACAGGCCGCGGAGACCCAGTACTTC	CASSRDGQAAETQYF
TRBV30	-	-	TRBJ1-1	13	TGTGCCTGGAGGATTGACGTGAACACTGAAGCTTTCTTT	CAWRIDVNTEAFF
TRBV4-2	-	-	TRBJ1-6	16	TGTGCCAGCAGCCAAGAAGCCGGAACCTATAATTCACCCCTCCACTTT	CASSQEAGTYNSPLHF
TRBV6-5	-	-	TRBJ1-1	14	TGTGCCAGCACGGCGACAGACGTGAACACTGAAGCTTTCTTT	CASTATDVNTEAFF
TRBV3-1/TRBV3-2	-	-	TRBJ1-6	15	TGTGCCAGCAGCGTGGGGGGACGCAATAATTCACCCCTCCACTTT	CASSVGGRNNSPLHF
TRBV19	few	TRBD1	TRBJ1-4	14	TGTGCCAGTTTCTCCGGGACAGCAAATGAAAAACTGTTTTTT	CASFSGTANEKLFF
TRBV27	-	-	TRBJ1-1	15	TGTGCCAGCAGTTTATCGACCGGTAAGTCCACTGAAGCTTTCTTT	CASSLSTGKSTEAFF